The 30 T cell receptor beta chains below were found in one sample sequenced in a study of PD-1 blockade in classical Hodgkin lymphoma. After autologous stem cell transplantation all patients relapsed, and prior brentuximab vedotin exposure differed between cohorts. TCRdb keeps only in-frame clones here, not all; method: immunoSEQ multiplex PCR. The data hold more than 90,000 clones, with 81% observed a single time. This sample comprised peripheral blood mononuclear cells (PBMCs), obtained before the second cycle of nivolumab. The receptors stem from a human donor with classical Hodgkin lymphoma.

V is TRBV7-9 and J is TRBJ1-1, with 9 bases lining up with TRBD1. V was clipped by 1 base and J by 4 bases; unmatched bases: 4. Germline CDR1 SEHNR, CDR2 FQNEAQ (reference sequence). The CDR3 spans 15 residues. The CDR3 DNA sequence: TGTGCCAGCAGCTTAGAGACAGGGGGAGGCACTGAAGCTTTCTTT. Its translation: CASSLETGGGTEAFF.

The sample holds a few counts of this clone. The CDR3 loop is CASKASGLATGEQYF. The CDR3 DNA reads TGTGCCAGCAAGGCTTCGGGACTGGCGACGGGCGAGCAGTACTTC. This sequence joins TRBV6-6 and TRBJ2-7; D perhaps matches TRBD2 (6 bases). The CDR3 consists of 15 residues. Between the trimmed V and J ends, which lost 7 bases and 6 bases, there was a span of 22 bases. Germline assignment: CDR1 MNHNY and CDR2 SVGAGI (reference sequence).

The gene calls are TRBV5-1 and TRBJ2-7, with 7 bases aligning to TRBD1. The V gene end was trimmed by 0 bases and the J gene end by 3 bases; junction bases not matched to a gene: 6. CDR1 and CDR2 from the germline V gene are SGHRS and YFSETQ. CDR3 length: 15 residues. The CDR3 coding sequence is TGCGCCAGCAGCTTGGGAGGACAGGTCCTCTACGAGCAGTACTTC. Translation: CASSLGGQVLYEQYF.

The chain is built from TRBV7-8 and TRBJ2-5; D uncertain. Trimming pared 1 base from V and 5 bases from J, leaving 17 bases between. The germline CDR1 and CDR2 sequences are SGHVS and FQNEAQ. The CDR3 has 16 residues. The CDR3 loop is CASSLVGSPPLETQYF. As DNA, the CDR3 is TGTGCCAGCAGCTTAGTGGGGTCACCCCCACTGGAGACCCAGTACTTC. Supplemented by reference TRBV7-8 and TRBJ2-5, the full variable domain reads GAGVSQSPRYKVAKRGQDVALRCDPISGHVSLFWYQQALGQGPEFLTYFQNEAQLDKSGLPSDRFFAERPEGSVSTLKIQRTQQEDSAVYLCASSLVGSPPLETQYFGPGTRLLVL.

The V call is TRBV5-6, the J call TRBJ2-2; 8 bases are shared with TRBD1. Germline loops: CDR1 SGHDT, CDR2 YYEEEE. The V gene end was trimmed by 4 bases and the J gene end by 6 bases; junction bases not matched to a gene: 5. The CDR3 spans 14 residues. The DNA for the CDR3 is TGTGCCAGCAGCACCCGGACAGGGTCCGGGGAGCTGTTTTTT. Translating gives CASSTRTGSGELFF.

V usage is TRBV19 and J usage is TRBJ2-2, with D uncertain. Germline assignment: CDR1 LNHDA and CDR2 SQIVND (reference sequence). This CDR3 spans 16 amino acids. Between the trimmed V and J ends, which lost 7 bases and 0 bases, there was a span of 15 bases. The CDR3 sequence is CASTRGQEPNTGELFF. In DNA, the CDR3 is TGTGCCAGTACTAGAGGCCAGGAACCGAACACCGGGGAGCTGTTTTTT.

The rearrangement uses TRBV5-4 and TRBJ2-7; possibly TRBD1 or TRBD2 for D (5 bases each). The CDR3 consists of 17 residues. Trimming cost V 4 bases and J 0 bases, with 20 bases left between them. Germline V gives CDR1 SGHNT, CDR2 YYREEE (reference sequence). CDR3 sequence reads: CASSTRKGTDNSYEQYF. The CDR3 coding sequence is TGTGCCAGCAGCACTCGCAAGGGGACCGATAACTCCTACGAGCAGTACTTC.

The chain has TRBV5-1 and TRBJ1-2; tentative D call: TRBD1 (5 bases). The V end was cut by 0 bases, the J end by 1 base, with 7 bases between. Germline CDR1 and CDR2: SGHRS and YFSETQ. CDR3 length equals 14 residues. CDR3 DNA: TGCGCCAGCAGCTTGGGACAGAATAACTATGGCTACACCTTC. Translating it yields CASSLGQNNYGYTF.

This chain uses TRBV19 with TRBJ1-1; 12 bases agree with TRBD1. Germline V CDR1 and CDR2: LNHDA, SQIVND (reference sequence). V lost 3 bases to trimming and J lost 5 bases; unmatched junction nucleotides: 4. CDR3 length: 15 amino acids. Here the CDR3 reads CASSMGQGAPTEAFF. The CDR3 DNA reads TGTGCCAGTAGTATGGGACAGGGGGCGCCGACTGAAGCTTTCTTT.

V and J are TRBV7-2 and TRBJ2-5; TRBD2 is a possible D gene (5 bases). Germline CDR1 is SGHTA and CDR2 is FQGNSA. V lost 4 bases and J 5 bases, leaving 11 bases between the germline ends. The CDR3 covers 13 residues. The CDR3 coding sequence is TGTGCCAGCAGCTGGCCGGGCGGGGAGACCCAGTACTTC. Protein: CASSWPGGETQYF. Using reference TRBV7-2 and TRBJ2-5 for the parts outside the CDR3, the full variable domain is GAGVSQSPSNKVTEKGKDVELRCDPISGHTALYWYRQSLGQGLEFLIYFQGNSAPDKSGLPSDRFSAERTGGSVSTLTIQRTQQEDSAVYLCASSWPGGETQYFGPGTRLLVL.

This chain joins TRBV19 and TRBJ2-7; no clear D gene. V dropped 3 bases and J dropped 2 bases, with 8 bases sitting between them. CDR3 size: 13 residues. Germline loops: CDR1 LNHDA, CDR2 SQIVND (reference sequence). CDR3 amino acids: CASSMGITYEQYF. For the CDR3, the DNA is TGTGCCAGTAGTATGGGGATCACCTACGAGCAGTACTTC.

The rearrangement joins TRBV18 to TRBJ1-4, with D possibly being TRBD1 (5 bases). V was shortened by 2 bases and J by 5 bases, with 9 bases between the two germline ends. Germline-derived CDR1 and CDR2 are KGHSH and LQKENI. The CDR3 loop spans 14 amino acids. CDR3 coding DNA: TGTGCCAGCTCACCAGGGGGACTCAATGAAAAACTGTTTTTT. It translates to CASSPGGLNEKLFF.

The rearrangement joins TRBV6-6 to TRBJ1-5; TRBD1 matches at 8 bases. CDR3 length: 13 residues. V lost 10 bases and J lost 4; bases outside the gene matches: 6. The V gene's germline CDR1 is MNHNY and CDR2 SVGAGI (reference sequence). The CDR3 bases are TGTGCCACCTCAGGGGGCCTGAATCAGCCCCAGCATTTT. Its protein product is CATSGGLNQPQHF.

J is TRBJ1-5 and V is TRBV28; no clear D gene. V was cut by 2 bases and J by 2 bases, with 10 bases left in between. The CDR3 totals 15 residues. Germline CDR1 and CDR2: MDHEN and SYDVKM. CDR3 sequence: CASSLAGSGNQPQHF. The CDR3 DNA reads TGTGCCAGCAGTTTAGCGGGGTCGGGCAATCAGCCCCAGCATTTT.

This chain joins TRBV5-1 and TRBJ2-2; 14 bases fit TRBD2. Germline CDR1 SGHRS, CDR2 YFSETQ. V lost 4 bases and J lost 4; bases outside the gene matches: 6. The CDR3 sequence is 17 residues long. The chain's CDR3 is CASSPGTSGSITGELFF. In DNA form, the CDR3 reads TGCGCCAGCAGCCCTGGGACTAGCGGGAGTATCACCGGGGAGCTGTTTTTT.

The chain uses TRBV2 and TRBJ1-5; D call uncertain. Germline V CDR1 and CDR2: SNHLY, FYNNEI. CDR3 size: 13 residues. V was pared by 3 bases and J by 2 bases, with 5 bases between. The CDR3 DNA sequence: TGTGCCAGCAGTGATTCGGGCAATCAGCCCCAGCATTTT. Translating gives CASSDSGNQPQHF.

In nucleotides, the CDR3 is TGCGCCAGCAGTCAATTTCCCCTGCTCAACCCGAGGGGCTACACCTTC. This encodes CASSQFPLLNPRGYTF. The V gene is TRBV23-1, the J gene TRBJ1-2; D is uncertain. TRBV23-1 qualifies as an ORF whose function is uncertain. V was cut by 1 base and J by 8 bases, with 20 bases left in between. This CDR3 has 16 amino acids.

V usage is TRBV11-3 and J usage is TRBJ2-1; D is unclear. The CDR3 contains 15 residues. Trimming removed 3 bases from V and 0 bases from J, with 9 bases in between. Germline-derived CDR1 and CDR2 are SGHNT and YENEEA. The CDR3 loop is CASSFSESSYNEQFF. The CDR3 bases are TGTGCCAGCAGCTTTTCGGAAAGCTCCTACAATGAGCAGTTCTTC.

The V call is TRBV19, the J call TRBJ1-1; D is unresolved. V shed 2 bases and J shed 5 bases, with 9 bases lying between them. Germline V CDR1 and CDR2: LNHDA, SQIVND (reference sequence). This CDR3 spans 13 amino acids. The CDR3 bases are TGTGCCAGTAGTATACTAGCCAGGACTGAAGCTTTCTTT. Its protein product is CASSILARTEAFF.

DNA of the CDR3: TGCGCCAGCAGCCAAGGCCGCCAGGAGGCCTATGGCTACACCTTC. Translation gives CASSQGRQEAYGYTF. The chain is built from TRBV4-1 and TRBJ1-2; D unclear. The CDR3 sequence is 15 residues long. CDR1 MGHRA and CDR2 YSYEKL come from the germline V gene. V lost 1 base and J lost 4, with 13 bases in between.

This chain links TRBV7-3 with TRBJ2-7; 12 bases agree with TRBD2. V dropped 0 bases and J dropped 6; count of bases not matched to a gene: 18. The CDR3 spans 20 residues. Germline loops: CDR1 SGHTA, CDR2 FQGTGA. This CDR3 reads CASSLTPSLAGGPEAGEQYF. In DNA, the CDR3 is TGTGCCAGCAGCTTAACGCCGTCGCTAGCGGGAGGGCCAGAGGCTGGCGAGCAGTACTTC.

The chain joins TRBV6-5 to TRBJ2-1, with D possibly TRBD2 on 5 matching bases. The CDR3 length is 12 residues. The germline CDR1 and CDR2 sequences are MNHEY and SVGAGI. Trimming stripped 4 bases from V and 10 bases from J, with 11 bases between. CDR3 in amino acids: CASSWTEGEQFF. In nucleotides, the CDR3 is TGTGCCAGCAGTTGGACTGAGGGCGAGCAGTTCTTC.

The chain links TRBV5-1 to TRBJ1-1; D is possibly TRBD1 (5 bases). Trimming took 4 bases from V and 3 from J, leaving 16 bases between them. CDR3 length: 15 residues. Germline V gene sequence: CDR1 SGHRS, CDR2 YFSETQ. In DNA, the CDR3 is TGCGCCAGCAGCCGAGGGGACGGAACTTACACTGAAGCTTTCTTT. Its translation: CASSRGDGTYTEAFF.

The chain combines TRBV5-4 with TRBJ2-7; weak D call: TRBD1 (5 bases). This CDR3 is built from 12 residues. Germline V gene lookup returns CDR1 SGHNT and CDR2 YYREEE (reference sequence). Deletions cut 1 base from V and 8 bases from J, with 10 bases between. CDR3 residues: CASSLRLGQQYF. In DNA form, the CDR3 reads TGTGCCAGCAGCTTGCGCCTGGGGCAGCAGTACTTC. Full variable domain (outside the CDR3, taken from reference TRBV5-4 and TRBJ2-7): ETGVTQSPTHLIKTRGQQVTLRCSSQSGHNTVSWYQQALGQGPQFIFQYYREEENGRGNFPPRFSGLQFPNYSSELNVNALELDDSALYLCASSLRLGQQYFGPGTRLTVT.

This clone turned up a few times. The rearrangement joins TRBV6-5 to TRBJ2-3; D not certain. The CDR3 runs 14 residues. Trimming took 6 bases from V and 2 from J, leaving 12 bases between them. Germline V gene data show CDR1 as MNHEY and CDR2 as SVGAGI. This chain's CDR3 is CASRESLSTDTQYF. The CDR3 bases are TGTGCCAGCAGGGAGTCGCTTTCCACAGATACGCAGTATTTT.

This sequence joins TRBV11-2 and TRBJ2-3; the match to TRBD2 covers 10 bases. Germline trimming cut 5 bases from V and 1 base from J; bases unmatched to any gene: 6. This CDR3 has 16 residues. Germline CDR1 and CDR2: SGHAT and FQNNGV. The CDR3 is CASSLRLAGRTDTQYF. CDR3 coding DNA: TGTGCCAGCAGCCTCAGACTAGCGGGCCGCACAGATACGCAGTATTTT.

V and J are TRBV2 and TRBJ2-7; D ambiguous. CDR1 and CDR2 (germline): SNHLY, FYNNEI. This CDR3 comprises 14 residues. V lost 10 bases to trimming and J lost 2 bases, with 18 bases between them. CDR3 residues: CATTDPGPTYEQYF. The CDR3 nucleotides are TGTGCCACCACGGACCCGGGCCCCACCTACGAGCAGTACTTC.

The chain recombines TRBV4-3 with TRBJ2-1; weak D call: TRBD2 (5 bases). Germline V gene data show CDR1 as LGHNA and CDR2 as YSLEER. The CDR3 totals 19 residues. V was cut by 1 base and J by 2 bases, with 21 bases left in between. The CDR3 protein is CASSQGVRRGLRAYNEQFF. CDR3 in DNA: TGCGCCAGCAGCCAAGGGGTCAGGCGCGGCTTGCGGGCCTACAATGAGCAGTTCTTC.

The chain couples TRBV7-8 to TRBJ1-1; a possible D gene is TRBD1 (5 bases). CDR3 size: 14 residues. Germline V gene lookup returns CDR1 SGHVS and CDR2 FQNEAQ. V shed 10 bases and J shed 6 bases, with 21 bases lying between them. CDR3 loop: CATAAAVGPAEAFF. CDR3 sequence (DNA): TGTGCCACCGCGGCGGCCGTGGGGCCGGCTGAAGCTTTCTTT.

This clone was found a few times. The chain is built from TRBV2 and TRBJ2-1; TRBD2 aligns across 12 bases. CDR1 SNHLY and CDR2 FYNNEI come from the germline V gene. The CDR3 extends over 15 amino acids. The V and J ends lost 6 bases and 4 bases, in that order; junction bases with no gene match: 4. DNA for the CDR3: TGTGCCAGCAGCCTAGGACTAGCGGGGTACAATGAGCAGTTCTTC. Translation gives CASSLGLAGYNEQFF.